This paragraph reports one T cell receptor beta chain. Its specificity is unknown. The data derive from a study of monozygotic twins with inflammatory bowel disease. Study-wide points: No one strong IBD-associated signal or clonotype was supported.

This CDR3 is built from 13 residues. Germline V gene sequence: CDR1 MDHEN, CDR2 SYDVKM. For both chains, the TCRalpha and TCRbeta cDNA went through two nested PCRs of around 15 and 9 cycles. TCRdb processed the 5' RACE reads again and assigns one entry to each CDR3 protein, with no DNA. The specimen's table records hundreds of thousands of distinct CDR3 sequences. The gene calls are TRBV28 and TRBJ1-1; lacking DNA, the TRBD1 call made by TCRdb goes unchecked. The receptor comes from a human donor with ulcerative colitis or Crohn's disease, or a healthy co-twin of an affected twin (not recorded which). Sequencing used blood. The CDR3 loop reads CASSLSGAKEAFF.